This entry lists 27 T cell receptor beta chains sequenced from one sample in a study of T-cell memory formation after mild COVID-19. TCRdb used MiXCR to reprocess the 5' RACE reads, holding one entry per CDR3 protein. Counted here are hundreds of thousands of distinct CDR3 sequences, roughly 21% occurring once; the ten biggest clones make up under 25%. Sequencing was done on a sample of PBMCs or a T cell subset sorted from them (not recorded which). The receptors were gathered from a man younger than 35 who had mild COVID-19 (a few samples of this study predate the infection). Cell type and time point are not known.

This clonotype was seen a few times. CDR3 bases: TGTGCCAGCAGCTTCACCGAGGGACAGGAGTATGGCTACACCTTC. Translated: CASSFTEGQEYGYTF. The genes are TRBV11-1 and TRBJ1-2, with TRBD1 identical over 8 bases. V lost 3 bases, J lost 5 bases, and 8 bases stayed unmatched. Germline loops: CDR1 SGHAT, CDR2 FQDESV (reference sequence). The CDR3 contains 15 residues.

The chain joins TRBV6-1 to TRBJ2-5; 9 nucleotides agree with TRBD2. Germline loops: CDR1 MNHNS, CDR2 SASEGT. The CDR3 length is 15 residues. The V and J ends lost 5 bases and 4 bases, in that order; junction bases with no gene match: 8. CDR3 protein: CASSPQSGGRETQYF. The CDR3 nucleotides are TGTGCCAGCAGTCCCCAGAGCGGGGGGCGAGAGACCCAGTACTTC.

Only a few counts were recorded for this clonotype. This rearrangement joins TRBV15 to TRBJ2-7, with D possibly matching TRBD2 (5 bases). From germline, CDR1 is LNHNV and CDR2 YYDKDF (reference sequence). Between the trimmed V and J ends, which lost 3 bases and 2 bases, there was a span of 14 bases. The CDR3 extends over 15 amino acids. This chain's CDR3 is CATSSEGLEPYEQYF. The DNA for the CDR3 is TGTGCCACCAGCAGCGAAGGACTGGAGCCCTACGAGCAGTACTTC.

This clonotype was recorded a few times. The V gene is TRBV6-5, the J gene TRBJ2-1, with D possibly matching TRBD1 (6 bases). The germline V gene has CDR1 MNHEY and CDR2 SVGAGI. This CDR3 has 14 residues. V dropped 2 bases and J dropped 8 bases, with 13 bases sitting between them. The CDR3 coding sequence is TGTGCCAGCAGTTACGGGGGCCCGGAGGATGAGCAGTTCTTC. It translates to CASSYGGPEDEQFF.

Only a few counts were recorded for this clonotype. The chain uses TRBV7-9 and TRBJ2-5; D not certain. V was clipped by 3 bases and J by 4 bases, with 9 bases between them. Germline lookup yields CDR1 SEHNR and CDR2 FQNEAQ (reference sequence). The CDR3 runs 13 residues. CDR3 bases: TGTGCCAGCAGCTTTTATGCTGGAGAGACCCAGTACTTC. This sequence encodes CASSFYAGETQYF.

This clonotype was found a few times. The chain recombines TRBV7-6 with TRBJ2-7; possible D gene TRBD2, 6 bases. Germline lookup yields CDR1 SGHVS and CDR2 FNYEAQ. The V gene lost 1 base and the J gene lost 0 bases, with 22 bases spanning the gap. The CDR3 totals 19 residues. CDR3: CASSLVAPGGRIPSYEQYF. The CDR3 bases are TGTGCCAGCAGCTTAGTCGCCCCTGGAGGGCGTATTCCCTCCTACGAGCAGTACTTC.

CDR3 sequence: CATSQGVYYGYTF. The DNA of the CDR3 is TGTGCCACTTCTCAGGGGGTATACTATGGCTACACCTTC. This sequence joins TRBV10-3 and TRBJ1-2; 7 nucleotides match TRBD1. This CDR3 contains 13 residues. The germline CDR1 and CDR2 sequences are ENHRY and SYGVKD. The J segment lost 3 bases and the V segment lost 10 bases, leaving 8 bases of the junction unmatched.

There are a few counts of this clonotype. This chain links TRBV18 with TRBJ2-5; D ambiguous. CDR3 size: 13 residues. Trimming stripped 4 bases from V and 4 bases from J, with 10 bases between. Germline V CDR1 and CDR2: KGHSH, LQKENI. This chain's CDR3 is CASSRNTRETQYF. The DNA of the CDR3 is TGTGCCAGCTCACGTAACACGAGAGAGACCCAGTACTTC.

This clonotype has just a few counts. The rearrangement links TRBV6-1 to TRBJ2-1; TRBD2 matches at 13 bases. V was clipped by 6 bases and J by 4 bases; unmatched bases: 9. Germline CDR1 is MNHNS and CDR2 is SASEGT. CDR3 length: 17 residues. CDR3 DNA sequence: TGTGCCAGCAGCAACCTCGAGGGACTAGCGGGGTACAATGAGCAGTTCTTC. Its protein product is CASSNLEGLAGYNEQFF.

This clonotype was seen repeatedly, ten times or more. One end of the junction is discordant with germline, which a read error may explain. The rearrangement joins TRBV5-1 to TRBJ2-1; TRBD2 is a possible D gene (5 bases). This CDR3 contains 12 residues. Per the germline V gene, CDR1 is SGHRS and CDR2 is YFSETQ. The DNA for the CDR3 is TGTGCCAGCAGCTTGGGCGGGAATGAGCAGTTCTTC. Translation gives CASSLGGNEQFF.

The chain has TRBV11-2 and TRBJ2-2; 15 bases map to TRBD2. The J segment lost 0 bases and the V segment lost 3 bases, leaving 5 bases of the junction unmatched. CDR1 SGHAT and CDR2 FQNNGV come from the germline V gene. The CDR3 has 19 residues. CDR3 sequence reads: CASSLRTSGGAANTGELFF. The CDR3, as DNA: TGTGCCAGCAGCTTGAGGACTAGCGGGGGGGCCGCGAACACCGGGGAGCTGTTTTTT.

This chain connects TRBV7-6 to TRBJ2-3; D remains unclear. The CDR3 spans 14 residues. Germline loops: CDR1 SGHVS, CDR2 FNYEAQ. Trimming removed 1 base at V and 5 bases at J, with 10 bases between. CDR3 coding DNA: TGTGCCAGCAGCTTAGGGTCCCTCCAAGATACGCAGTATTTT. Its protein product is CASSLGSLQDTQYF.

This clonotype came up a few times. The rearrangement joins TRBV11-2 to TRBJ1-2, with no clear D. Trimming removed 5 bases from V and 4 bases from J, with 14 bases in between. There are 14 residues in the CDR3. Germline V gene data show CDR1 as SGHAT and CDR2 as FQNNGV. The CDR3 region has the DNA TGTGCCAGCAGCGGGTCGGAGGAGGCCTATGGCTACACCTTC. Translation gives CASSGSEEAYGYTF.

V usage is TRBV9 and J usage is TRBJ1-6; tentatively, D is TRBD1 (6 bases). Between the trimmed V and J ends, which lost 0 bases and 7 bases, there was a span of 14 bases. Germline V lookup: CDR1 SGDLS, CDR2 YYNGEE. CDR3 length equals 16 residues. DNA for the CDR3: TGTGCCAGCAGCGTAGAGGGTCATACAGGGAATTCACCCCTCCACTTT. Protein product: CASSVEGHTGNSPLHF.

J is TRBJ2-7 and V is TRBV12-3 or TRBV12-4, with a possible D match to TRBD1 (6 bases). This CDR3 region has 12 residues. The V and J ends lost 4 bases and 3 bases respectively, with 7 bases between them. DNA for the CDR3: TGTGCCAGCAGTTGGGACATCTACGAGCAGTACTTC. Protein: CASSWDIYEQYF.

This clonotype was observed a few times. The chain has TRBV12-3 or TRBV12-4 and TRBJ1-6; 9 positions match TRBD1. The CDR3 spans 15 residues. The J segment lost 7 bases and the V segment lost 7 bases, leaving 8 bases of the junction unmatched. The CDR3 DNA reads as TGTGCCAGCAAATCACAGGGGGCGAGGAATTCACCCCTCCACTTT. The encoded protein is CASKSQGARNSPLHF.

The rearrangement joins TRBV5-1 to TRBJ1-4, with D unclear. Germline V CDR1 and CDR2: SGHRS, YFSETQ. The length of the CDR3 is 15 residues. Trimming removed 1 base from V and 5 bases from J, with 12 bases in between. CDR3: CASSLSDLVNEKLFF. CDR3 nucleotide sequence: TGCGCCAGCAGCTTGTCGGACTTGGTAAATGAAAAACTGTTTTTT.

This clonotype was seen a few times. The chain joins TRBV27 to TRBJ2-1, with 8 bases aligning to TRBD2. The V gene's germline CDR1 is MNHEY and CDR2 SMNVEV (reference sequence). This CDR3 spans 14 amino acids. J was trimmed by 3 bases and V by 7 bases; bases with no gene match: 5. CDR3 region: CASTQRGYYNEQFF. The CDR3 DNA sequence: TGTGCCAGCACCCAGCGGGGGTACTACAATGAGCAGTTCTTC.

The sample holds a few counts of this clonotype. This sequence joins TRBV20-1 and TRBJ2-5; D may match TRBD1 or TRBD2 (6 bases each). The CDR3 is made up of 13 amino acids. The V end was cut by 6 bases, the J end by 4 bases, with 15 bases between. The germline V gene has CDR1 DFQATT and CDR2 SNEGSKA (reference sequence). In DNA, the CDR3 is TGCAGTGCAGGAAGGGGGGCCCCAGAGACCCAGTACTTC. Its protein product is CSAGRGAPETQYF.

CDR3 in DNA: TGCGCCAGCAGCTTGGTGGCCGTCGCCTACGAGCAGTACTTC. This translates into CASSLVAVAYEQYF. The rearrangement links TRBV5-1 to TRBJ2-7, with D hard to call. V lost 0 bases and J 2 bases, leaving 9 bases between the germline ends. Germline V gene data show CDR1 as SGHRS and CDR2 as YFSETQ. The CDR3 totals 14 residues. Full variable domain (outside the CDR3, taken from reference TRBV5-1 and TRBJ2-7): KAGVTQTPRYLIKTRGQQVTLSCSPISGHRSVSWYQQTPGQGLQFLFEYFSETQRNKGNFPGRFSGRQFSNSRSEMNVSTLELGDSALYLCASSLVAVAYEQYFGPGTRLTVT.

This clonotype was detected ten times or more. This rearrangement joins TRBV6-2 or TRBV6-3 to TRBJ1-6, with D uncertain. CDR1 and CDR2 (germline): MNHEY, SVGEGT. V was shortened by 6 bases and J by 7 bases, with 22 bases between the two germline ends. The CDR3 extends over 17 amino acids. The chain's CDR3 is CASRPSGGAGINSPLHF. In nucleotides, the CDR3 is TGTGCCAGCAGACCGTCCGGAGGTGCCGGAATAAATTCACCCCTCCACTTT.

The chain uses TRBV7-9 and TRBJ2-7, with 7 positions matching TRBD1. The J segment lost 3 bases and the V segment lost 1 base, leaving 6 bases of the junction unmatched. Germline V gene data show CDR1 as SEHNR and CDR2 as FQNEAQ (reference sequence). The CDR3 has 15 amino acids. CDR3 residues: CASSLGQGVSYEQYV. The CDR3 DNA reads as TGTGCCAGCAGCTTAGGGCAGGGGGTAAGCTACGAGCAGTACGTC.

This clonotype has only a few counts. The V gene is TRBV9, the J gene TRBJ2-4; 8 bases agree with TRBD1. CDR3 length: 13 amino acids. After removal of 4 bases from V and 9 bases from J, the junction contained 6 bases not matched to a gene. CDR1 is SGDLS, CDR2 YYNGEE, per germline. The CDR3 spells CASSPGQGGIQYF. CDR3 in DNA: TGTGCCAGCAGCCCCGGACAGGGAGGCATTCAGTACTTC.

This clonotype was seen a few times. The CDR3 loop is CASSQRDSEAFF. For the CDR3, the DNA is TGTGCCAGCAGCCAAAGGGACAGTGAAGCTTTCTTT. The chain links TRBV4-2 to TRBJ1-1; 7 nucleotides line up with TRBD1. The CDR3 covers 12 residues. Germline V gene sequence: CDR1 LGHNA, CDR2 YNFKEQ. Trimming took 2 bases from V and 7 from J; bases not matched to a gene: 1.

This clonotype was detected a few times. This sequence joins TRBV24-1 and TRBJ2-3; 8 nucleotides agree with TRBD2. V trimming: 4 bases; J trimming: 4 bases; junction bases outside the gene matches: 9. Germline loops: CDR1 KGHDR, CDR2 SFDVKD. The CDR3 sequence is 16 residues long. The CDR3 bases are TGTGCCACCAGTGACACTCGGGGTAGCGGGGCAGATACGCAGTATTTT. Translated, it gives CATSDTRGSGADTQYF.

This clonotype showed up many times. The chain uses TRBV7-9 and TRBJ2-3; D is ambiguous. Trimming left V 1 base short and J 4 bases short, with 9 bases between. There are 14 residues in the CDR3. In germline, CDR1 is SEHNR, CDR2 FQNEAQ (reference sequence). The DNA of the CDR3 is TGTGCCAGCAGCTTAGAAGGCGCGCCAGATACGCAGTATTTT. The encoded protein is CASSLEGAPDTQYF.

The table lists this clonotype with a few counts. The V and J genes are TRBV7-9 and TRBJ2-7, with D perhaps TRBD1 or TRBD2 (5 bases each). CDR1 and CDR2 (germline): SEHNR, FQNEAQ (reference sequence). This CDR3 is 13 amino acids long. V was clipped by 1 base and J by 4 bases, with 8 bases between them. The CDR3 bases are TGTGCCAGCAGCTTAGGGGGGTTTTACGAGCAGTACTTC. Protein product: CASSLGGFYEQYF.